These 31 T cell receptor beta chains were sequenced from one sample in a study of blood T cell repertoires in COVID-19. The table came from immunoSEQ multiplex PCR; TCRdb's copy has only in-frame clones and leaves some out. The table has about 250,000 clones, around 87% seen once. The sample taken for sequencing was PBMCs or T cells enriched from blood (not recorded which). The source is a woman in her fifties or sixties who had recovered from COVID-19.

The genes are TRBV4-1 and TRBJ1-2; 7 bases agree with TRBD1. Trimming took 4 bases from V and 4 from J; bases not matched to a gene: 3. CDR3 size: 13 residues. Germline lookup yields CDR1 MGHRA and CDR2 YSYEKL. Here the CDR3 DNA reads TGCGCCAGCAGCCCCCGGGACAGCTATGGCTACACCTTC. Translated, it gives CASSPRDSYGYTF.

The rearrangement links TRBV3-1 (or the pseudogene TRBV3-2) to TRBJ2-3; D is perhaps TRBD2 (6 bases). The V end lost 0 bases, the J end lost 6 bases, and 16 bases lay between the germline ends. The CDR3 runs to 16 residues. Germline assignment: CDR1 LGHDT and CDR2 YNNKEL (reference sequence). CDR3 sequence: CASSQDLGGEADTQYF. Written as DNA, the CDR3 is TGTGCCAGCAGCCAAGATTTGGGGGGAGAGGCTGATACGCAGTATTTT.

This clone was detected only once. The rearrangement uses TRBV27 and TRBJ2-6; 9 nucleotides align to TRBD2. V dropped 3 bases and J dropped 2; count of bases not matched to a gene: 8. The CDR3 runs 18 residues. Germline V lookup: CDR1 MNHEY, CDR2 SMNVEV (reference sequence). CDR3 nucleotides: TGTGCCAGCAGTTTGGGGTTAGCGGGAGTGCCTGGGGCCAACGTCCTGACTTTC. It codes for CASSLGLAGVPGANVLTF.

The V gene is TRBV12-3 or TRBV12-4, the J gene TRBJ1-2, with D possibly being TRBD1 (5 bases). V shed 8 bases and J shed 6 bases, with 16 bases lying between them. The CDR3 length is 13 residues. CDR3 coding DNA: TGTGCCAGCTCCTCCGGGGGGTTAAATGGCTACACCTTC. Amino acids: CASSSGGLNGYTF.

The rearrangement links TRBV3-1 (or the pseudogene TRBV3-2) to TRBJ2-1, with D maybe TRBD2 (5 bases). Germline CDR1 LGHDT, CDR2 YNNKEL (reference sequence). V was pared by 2 bases and J by 5 bases, with 10 bases between. The CDR3 is made up of 14 amino acids. The CDR3 loop is CASSQWERDNEQFF. The CDR3 coding sequence is TGTGCCAGCAGCCAATGGGAGAGGGACAATGAGCAGTTCTTC.

The chain recombines TRBV19 with TRBJ1-2, with a tentative D call TRBD1 (5 bases). CDR3 length: 13 residues. Germline assignment: CDR1 LNHDA and CDR2 SQIVND (reference sequence). V shed 2 bases and J shed 8 bases, with 12 bases lying between them. The CDR3 sequence: CASSIQGLGGYTF. In DNA, the CDR3 is TGTGCCAGTAGTATACAGGGTCTAGGGGGCTACACCTTC.

This chain joins TRBV2 and TRBJ2-7; D is possibly TRBD1 (7 bases). V was shortened by 3 bases and J by 3 bases, with 12 bases between the two germline ends. Germline loops: CDR1 SNHLY, CDR2 FYNNEI. This CDR3 has 14 amino acids. In nucleotides, the CDR3 is TGTGCCAGCAGTGATCCAGGGGGGATCTACGAGCAGTACTTC. Translation gives CASSDPGGIYEQYF.

This clone was observed a single time. The chain combines TRBV5-6 with TRBJ2-7; possibly TRBD2 for D (5 bases). Trimming took off 0 bases at V and 2 bases at J, with 9 bases between the two ends. The CDR3 extends over 14 amino acids. Germline values: CDR1 SGHDT, CDR2 YYEEEE. The CDR3: CASSLVPGTYEQYF. The CDR3 DNA sequence: TGTGCCAGCAGCTTGGTTCCCGGGACCTACGAGCAGTACTTC.

The V and J genes are TRBV28 and TRBJ1-1; D ambiguous. V lost 7 bases and J lost 4, with 16 bases in between. Per the germline V gene, CDR1 is MDHEN and CDR2 is SYDVKM. The CDR3 is 14 amino acids. The CDR3 reads CASIPLRDGTEAFF. The CDR3 DNA is TGTGCCAGCATCCCATTGCGGGATGGCACTGAAGCTTTCTTT.

The chain recombines TRBV5-1 with TRBJ2-1, with 11 positions matching TRBD2. Trimming removed 3 bases from V and 0 bases from J; junction bases left unmatched: 11. The CDR3 extends over 19 amino acids. Germline CDR1 and CDR2: SGHRS and YFSETQ. The CDR3 sequence: CASSSSGTSGSSSYNEQFF. In nucleotides, the CDR3 is TGCGCCAGCAGCTCATCCGGGACTAGCGGTTCCAGCTCCTACAATGAGCAGTTCTTC. Looking up the rest from reference TRBV5-1 and TRBJ2-1 gives the full variable domain: KAGVTQTPRYLIKTRGQQVTLSCSPISGHRSVSWYQQTPGQGLQFLFEYFSETQRNKGNFPGRFSGRQFSNSRSEMNVSTLELGDSALYLCASSSSGTSGSSSYNEQFFGPGTRLTVL.

The chain has TRBV19 and TRBJ2-7, with D tentatively TRBD2 (6 bases). In germline, CDR1 is LNHDA, CDR2 SQIVND (reference sequence). V lost 6 bases, J lost 4 bases, and 13 bases lay in between. This CDR3 has 13 residues. The chain's CDR3 is CASSRGKKYEQYF. The CDR3 DNA is TGTGCCAGTAGCCGCGGGAAAAAGTACGAGCAGTACTTC. Full variable domain (remainder filled in from reference TRBV19 and TRBJ2-7): DGGITQSPKYLFRKEGQNVTLSCEQNLNHDAMYWYRQDPGQGLRLIYYSQIVNDFQKGDIAEGYSVSREKKESFPLTVTSAQKNPTAFYLCASSRGKKYEQYFGPGTRLTVT.

The chain has TRBV28 and TRBJ2-3; 8 bases are a match to TRBD2. Germline V gene lookup returns CDR1 MDHEN and CDR2 SYDVKM. This CDR3 has 15 amino acids. V lost 11 bases and J lost 5; bases outside the gene matches: 15. The CDR3 DNA reads as TGTGCCGGATCCGACGGGACTAGTCTATTAGATACGCAGTATTTT. Its protein is CAGSDGTSLLDTQYF.

J is TRBJ1-5 and V is TRBV28; D might be TRBD1 (5 bases). The CDR3 runs to 15 residues. Germline V gene lookup returns CDR1 MDHEN and CDR2 SYDVKM. Deletions cut 6 bases from V and 6 bases from J, with 18 bases between. The CDR3, as DNA: TGTGCCAGCAGCTTTAGGCTGGGGCCCTCTCAGCCCCAGCATTTT. Its translation: CASSFRLGPSQPQHF.

The rearrangement uses TRBV3-1 (or the pseudogene TRBV3-2) and TRBJ1-2; a possible D gene is TRBD1 (5 bases). The CDR3 loop spans 16 amino acids. The germline V and J ends were trimmed by 2 bases and 5 bases, with 18 bases remaining between them. Germline V gene lookup returns CDR1 LGHDT and CDR2 YNNKEL (reference sequence). The DNA for the CDR3 is TGTGCCAGCAGCCAACAGGGTACGGGCCTCAATTATGGCTACACCTTC. Its protein product is CASSQQGTGLNYGYTF.

The chain links TRBV2 to TRBJ1-6; TRBD1 matches at 9 bases. This CDR3 comprises 15 residues. Germline V gene lookup returns CDR1 SNHLY and CDR2 FYNNEI. With 7 bases clipped from V and 7 bases from J, the junction kept 8 bases outside the gene matches. CDR3 region: CASTASGTGNSPLHF. DNA of the CDR3: TGTGCCAGCACCGCTTCCGGGACAGGGAATTCACCCCTCCACTTT.

The CDR3 DNA is TGCGCCAGCAGCCCGGGAGGGTCTGGGCAAGAGACCCAGTACTTC. It codes for CASSPGGSGQETQYF. This chain connects TRBV5-1 to TRBJ2-5; 8 nucleotides line up with TRBD2. V shed 4 bases and J 2 bases; nucleotides not matched to a gene: 7. Germline CDR1 and CDR2: SGHRS and YFSETQ. CDR3 length: 15 amino acids.

The chain links TRBV6-5 to TRBJ1-5; 7 bases agree with TRBD1. The CDR3 covers 14 residues. Trimming at V came to 7 bases and at J to 2 bases, leaving 5 bases not matched to a gene. Germline lookup yields CDR1 MNHEY and CDR2 SVGAGI. CDR3 in amino acids: CASILTGRNQPQHF. CDR3 coding DNA: TGTGCCAGCATTTTGACAGGGCGCAATCAGCCCCAGCATTTT.

The chain carries TRBV20-1 and TRBJ2-7; maybe TRBD2 (6 bases). CDR1 is DFQATT, CDR2 SNEGSKA, per germline (reference sequence). CDR3 length: 11 residues. Trimming took off 3 bases at V and 6 bases at J, with 9 bases between the two ends. The CDR3 DNA reads TGCAGTGCTAGGCTAGCGCGCGAGCAGTACTTC. This translates into CSARLAREQYF.

In its sample, this clone was seen once. This chain connects TRBV6-5 to TRBJ1-1; D not resolved. Germline CDR1 is MNHEY and CDR2 is SVGAGI. The CDR3 is 12 amino acids. V lost 7 bases, J lost 10 bases, and 16 bases lay in between. As DNA, the CDR3 is TGTGCCAGCACTCAAACGCCGGTAGTAGCTTTCTTT. Its translation is CASTQTPVVAFF.

The V gene is TRBV4-2, the J gene TRBJ2-1; a possible D gene is TRBD1 (6 bases). V was clipped by 2 bases and J by 3 bases, with 14 bases between them. The CDR3 consists of 16 residues. Germline V gives CDR1 LGHNA, CDR2 YNFKEQ. The CDR3 loop reads CASSQQTGQSYNEQFF. Here the CDR3 DNA reads TGTGCCAGCAGCCAACAGACGGGACAAAGCTACAATGAGCAGTTCTTC.

The rearrangement uses TRBV7-2 and TRBJ2-7; tentative D call: TRBD2 (6 bases). V was clipped by 3 bases and J by 3 bases, with 12 bases between them. This CDR3 region has 14 residues. In germline, CDR1 is SGHTA, CDR2 FQGNSA. CDR3 coding DNA: TGTGCCAGCAGCTTCCGGAGGGCCGACTACGAGCAGTACTTC. Its protein is CASSFRRADYEQYF.

The chain is built from TRBV11-2 and TRBJ2-7; tentatively, D is TRBD1 (6 bases). Germline lookup yields CDR1 SGHAT and CDR2 FQNNGV. This CDR3 spans 15 amino acids. Trimming took 5 bases from V and 1 from J, leaving 15 bases between them. In DNA form, the CDR3 reads TGTGCCAGCAGCCCAGATGCAGGGGAATCCTACGAGCAGTACTTC. Translated: CASSPDAGESYEQYF.

This sequence joins TRBV5-1 and TRBJ1-1, with D possibly matching TRBD1 (5 bases). The CDR3 loop spans 14 amino acids. CDR1 is SGHRS and CDR2 is YFSETQ in the germline V gene. V was clipped by 1 base and J by 6 bases, with 13 bases between them. This chain's CDR3 is CASSLFGGIAEAFF. The CDR3 DNA sequence: TGCGCCAGCAGCTTGTTCGGGGGTATAGCTGAAGCTTTCTTT.

The CDR3 is CAWSVQTVPLHF. CDR3 nucleotides: TGTGCCTGGAGTGTACAAACAGTTCCCCTCCACTTT. The V gene is TRBV30, the J gene TRBJ1-6; D is uncertain. The CDR3 is 12 amino acids. Germline V gene lookup returns CDR1 GTSNPN and CDR2 SVGIG (reference sequence). V lost 0 bases to trimming and J lost 13 bases, with 10 bases between them.

The chain employs TRBV4-1 and TRBJ2-1, with 12 bases matching TRBD2. The germline V gene encodes CDR1 MGHRA and CDR2 YSYEKL. V shed 3 bases, J shed 16 bases, and the junction held 7 bases outside the gene matches. The CDR3 is made up of 13 amino acids. CDR3 nucleotide sequence: TGCGCCAGCAGCCACCTTCTAGCGGGAGGGCAATTCTTC. This translates into CASSHLLAGGQFF.

CDR3 loop: CASSPRDSTYNEQFF. The CDR3, as DNA: TGTGCCAGCAGCCCCCGGGACTCAACCTACAATGAGCAGTTCTTC. This chain uses TRBV6-6 with TRBJ2-1; D may be TRBD2 (6 bases). The germline gives CDR1 MNHNY, CDR2 SVGAGI (reference sequence). V was pared by 6 bases and J by 2 bases, with 14 bases between. The CDR3 covers 15 residues.

This sequence joins TRBV7-3 and TRBJ2-5; tentatively, D is TRBD1 (6 bases). The V end was cut by 3 bases, the J end by 5 bases, with 13 bases between. Germline CDR1 is SGHTA and CDR2 is FQGTGA. This CDR3 contains 14 residues. The CDR3 DNA follows: TGTGCCAGCAGCTTGACAGGACCTGGGGAGACCCAGTACTTC. As protein: CASSLTGPGETQYF.

This clone was observed a handful of times. The CDR3 is CASSPNNRRRGNTIYF. The CDR3 nucleotides are TGTGCCAGCAGTCCGAATAACAGGCGCCGTGGAAACACCATATATTTT. This chain uses TRBV28 with TRBJ1-3, with a weak D call TRBD1 (5 bases). The CDR3 spans 16 residues. The V gene's germline CDR1 is MDHEN and CDR2 SYDVKM. V lost 5 bases, J lost 3 bases, and 17 bases lay in between.

There are a few counts of this clone. The chain is built from TRBV7-9 and TRBJ1-1, with a possible D match to TRBD1 (5 bases). The V gene lost 4 bases and the J gene lost 0 bases, with 12 bases spanning the gap. This CDR3 is 15 amino acids long. Germline V CDR1 and CDR2: SEHNR, FQNEAQ (reference sequence). The CDR3 DNA reads as TGTGCCAGCAGCTCCAGGGCACAAATGAACACTGAAGCTTTCTTT. Translating it yields CASSSRAQMNTEAFF.

This sequence joins TRBV9 and TRBJ2-7; a possible D gene is TRBD1 (6 bases). Trimming took 0 bases from V and 9 from J, leaving 19 bases between them. Germline V gene sequence: CDR1 SGDLS, CDR2 YYNGEE. This CDR3 comprises 15 residues. The CDR3 is CASSVGVGGSTAQYF. The CDR3 nucleotides read TGTGCCAGCAGCGTAGGCGTAGGGGGTAGCACCGCGCAGTACTTC.

V and J are TRBV19 and TRBJ2-1, with 7 bases matching TRBD2. CDR1 and CDR2 (germline): LNHDA, SQIVND (reference sequence). V trimming: 7 bases; J trimming: 9 bases; junction bases outside the gene matches: 15. The CDR3 has 15 residues. In DNA form, the CDR3 reads TGTGCCAGTACCGAATATGGGGGGGTGGTGGGTGAGCAGTTCTTC. It yields the protein CASTEYGGVVGEQFF.